This paragraph covers one TCR beta chain sequence. The trim removed 4 bases at V and 5 bases at J, leaving 2 bases unmatched. The CDR3 loop spans 15 amino acids. The germline gives CDR1 SNHLY, CDR2 FYNNEI. These data originate in a study of blood T cell repertoires in COVID-19. Sequencing used immunoSEQ multiplex PCR; TCRdb keeps in-frame clones, though not all of them. The data hold under 150,000 clones, with approximately 81% observed a single time. The sequence derives from an older woman with active or convalescent COVID-19. The specimen was peripheral blood. The V call is TRBV2, the J call TRBJ2-1; TRBD2 matches at 13 bases. The CDR3 DNA sequence: TGTGCCAGCAGTGTAACTAGCGGGGGGGACAATGAGCAGTTCTTC. Encoded protein: CASSVTSGGDNEQFF.